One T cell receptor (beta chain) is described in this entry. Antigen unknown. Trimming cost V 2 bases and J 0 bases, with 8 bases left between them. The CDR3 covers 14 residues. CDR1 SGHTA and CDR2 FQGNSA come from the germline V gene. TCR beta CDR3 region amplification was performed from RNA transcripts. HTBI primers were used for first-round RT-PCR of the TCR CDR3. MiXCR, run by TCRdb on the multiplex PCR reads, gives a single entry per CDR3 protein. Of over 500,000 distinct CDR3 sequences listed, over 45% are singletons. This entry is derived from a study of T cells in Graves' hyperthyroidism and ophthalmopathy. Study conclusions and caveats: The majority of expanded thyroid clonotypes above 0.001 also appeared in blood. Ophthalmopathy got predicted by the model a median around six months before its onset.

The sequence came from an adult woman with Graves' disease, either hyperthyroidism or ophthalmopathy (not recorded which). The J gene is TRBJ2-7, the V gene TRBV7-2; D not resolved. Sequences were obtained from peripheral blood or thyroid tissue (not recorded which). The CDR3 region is CASSLFLLSYEQYF. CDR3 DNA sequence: TGTGCCAGCAGCTTATTCCTGCTCTCCTACGAGCAGTACTTC.